A single sample gave rise to the 11 T cell receptor beta chains below, sequenced in a study of beta chain features in type 1 diabetes. Broader study findings: TCRB CDR3s were moderately but significantly shorter in Type 1 diabetes patients in all four CD4+ subsets.

Which antigens these TCRs recognize remains unknown. Expressed TCRB transcripts got sequenced, as all isolated RNA was reverse transcribed. Clones were read by immunoSEQ multiplex PCR, and TCRdb kept only the in-frame ones, dropping some. This table has fewer than 400,000 clones, approximately 9.7% appearing once. The sample comprised central memory CD4+ T cells from blood. The origin of the receptors is a man aged 30 to 39 with type 1 diabetes.

The gene calls are TRBV18 and TRBJ2-3, with D hard to call. CDR1 and CDR2 from the germline V gene are KGHSH and LQKENI. The CDR3 sequence is 13 residues long. Trimming removed 1 base from V and 6 bases from J, with 8 bases in between. The CDR3 sequence is CASSPREADTQYF. CDR3 in DNA: TGTGCCAGCTCACCACGCGAGGCGGATACGCAGTATTTT.

The chain combines TRBV6-6 with TRBJ1-2; TRBD1 matches at 9 bases. This CDR3 is 13 amino acids long. Germline loops: CDR1 MNHNY, CDR2 SVGAGI (reference sequence). Losses at the gene ends were 6 bases for V and 6 bases for J; bases not matched to a gene: 5. CDR3 nucleotide sequence: TGTGCCAGCAGCCGGGACAGGGCGGATGGCTACACCTTC. Amino acids: CASSRDRADGYTF.

This clone was counted many times. The chain employs TRBV28 and TRBJ2-7; TRBD2 might be the D (7 bases). Trimming took 6 bases from V and 5 from J, leaving 20 bases between them. This CDR3 is built from 15 residues. Germline V gene data show CDR1 as MDHEN and CDR2 as SYDVKM. CDR3 coding DNA: TGTGCCAGCAGCGCGGGGGCCAGGGATCTCCACGAGCAGTACTTC. It encodes CASSAGARDLHEQYF.

The chain combines TRBV30 with TRBJ1-5; TRBD1 aligns across 7 bases. The germline V gene has CDR1 GTSNPN and CDR2 SVGIG (reference sequence). The CDR3 sequence is 13 residues long. The junction had 3 bases not matched to a gene; V was cut back by 1 base and J by 6 bases. CDR3 bases: TGTGCCTGGAGTGCCAGGGGGATTCAGCCCCAGCATTTT. This sequence encodes CAWSARGIQPQHF. Combining the CDR3 with reference TRBV30 and TRBJ1-5 gives the whole variable domain SQTIHQWPATLVQPVGSPLSLECTVEGTSNPNLYWYRQAAGRGLQLLFYSVGIGQISSEVPQNLSASRPQDRQFILSSKKLLLSDSGFYLCAWSARGIQPQHFGDGTRLSIL.

This clone was detected only a few times. This chain links TRBV4-3 with TRBJ2-5, with TRBD1 matching over 7 bases. The CDR3 covers 15 residues. The germline gives CDR1 LGHNA, CDR2 YSLEER. After removal of 2 bases from V and 1 base from J, the junction contained 4 bases not matched to a gene. CDR3 residues: CASSQQQGLQETQYF. As DNA, the CDR3 is TGCGCCAGCAGCCAACAACAGGGGCTCCAAGAGACCCAGTACTTC.

Notes on this clone: At one boundary the junction diverges from the germline segment, which might be a read error. This rearrangement joins TRBV7-8 to TRBJ2-3; weak D call: TRBD1 (5 bases). Germline V gene sequence: CDR1 SGHVS, CDR2 FQNEAQ. The CDR3 is made up of 14 amino acids. Here the CDR3 DNA reads TGTGCCAGCAACTTACAGGAATTCACAGATACGCAGTATTTT. This translates into CASNLQEFTDTQYF.

This clone was detected only a few times. Germline and junction disagree at one end, which may indicate a read error. The chain couples TRBV10-3 to TRBJ1-2, with 7 bases matching TRBD1. The CDR3 is 14 amino acids. Germline V gene data show CDR1 as ENHRY and CDR2 as SYGVKD. The CDR3 reads CASSEQGNGYGYTF. The CDR3 nucleotides read TGTGCCAGCAGTGAACAGGGGAACGGCTATGGCTACACCTTC.

V and J are TRBV9 and TRBJ2-3; the match to TRBD2 covers 8 bases. CDR1 is SGDLS, CDR2 YYNGEE, per germline. The ends lost 1 base at V and 7 bases at J; junction bases unmatched: 11. This CDR3 is built from 16 residues. This chain's CDR3 is CASSVTSGGRMNTQYF. CDR3 bases: TGTGCCAGCAGCGTAACCAGCGGGGGCCGGATGAATACGCAGTATTTT.

The chain joins TRBV25-1 to TRBJ1-1; D gene ambiguous. The V end lost 3 bases, the J end lost 10 bases, and 12 bases lay between the germline ends. Germline V gives CDR1 MGHDK, CDR2 SYGVNS. This CDR3 comprises 12 residues. As DNA, the CDR3 is TGTGCCAGCAGTGAGGAGGGAAGGCGAGCTTTCTTT. This gives the protein CASSEEGRRAFF.

As regards this clone: Additional DNA sequences in this sample encode the identical CDR3. V usage is TRBV10-3 and J usage is TRBJ2-5, with 7 nucleotides matching TRBD1. Germline V gene sequence: CDR1 ENHRY, CDR2 SYGVKD. The CDR3 is 11 amino acids. Losses at the gene ends were 8 bases for V and 3 bases for J; bases not matched to a gene: 0. The CDR3 DNA sequence: TGTGCCATCGGGACAGAAGAGACCCAGTACTTC. Protein product: CAIGTEETQYF.

In its sample, this clone was seen a few times. The V gene is TRBV14, the J gene TRBJ2-5, with TRBD2 matching over 10 bases. Per germline, CDR1 SGHDN and CDR2 FVKESK. The CDR3 is made up of 15 amino acids. The J segment lost 4 bases and the V segment lost 3 bases, leaving 5 bases of the junction unmatched. The CDR3 nucleotides are TGTGCCAGCAGCCATTCAGCGGGGGGGGCAGAGACCCAGTACTTC. Its translation is CASSHSAGGAETQYF. The full variable domain, in which reference TRBV14 and TRBJ2-5 provide the parts outside the CDR3, is EAGVTQFPSHSVIEKGQTVTLRCDPISGHDNLYWYRRVMGKEIKFLLHFVKESKQDESGMPNNRFLAERTGGTYSTLKVQPAELEDSGVYFCASSHSAGGAETQYFGPGTRLLVL.